This is a list of T cell receptor beta chains from one sample in a study of graft-versus-host responses after intestinal transplantation. Produced via immunoSEQ multiplex PCR; TCRdb's table is partial and in-frame only. There are around 30,000 clones in the sample; 85% to 95% occur only once, and 0.72% lies in the top ten. This specimen consisted of PBMCs, obtained just over 65 days after intestinal transplant. The source of these receptors is a human patient who received an intestinal transplant, so some T cells may come from the graft donor. Both conserved end residues are part of each CDR3. Each record gives: J gene, V gene, D gene, clone size, CDR3 DNA, CDR3 protein. D genes are given only for firm matches. Where a row states a size, it is once, few, many or the class of an expanded clone; other rows omit it.

j_gene: TRBJ1-2
v_gene: TRBV9
d_gene: .
abundance: .
CDR3nt: TGTGCCAGCAGCGTGGGCTCCCGCAAGGGAGGCTACACCTTC
CDR3aa: CASSVGSRKGGYTF

j_gene: TRBJ1-2
v_gene: TRBV6-5
d_gene: .
abundance: .
CDR3nt: TGTGCCAGCAGTTACTCGGCGAAGTCGGAAGGGGATGGCTACACCTTC
CDR3aa: CASSYSAKSEGDGYTF

j_gene: TRBJ1-2
v_gene: TRBV25-1
d_gene: .
abundance: .
CDR3nt: TGTGCCGCTAGCTCTCCGGGACCCCACTATGGCTACACCTTC
CDR3aa: CAASSPGPHYGYTF

j_gene: TRBJ1-4
v_gene: TRBV7-9
d_gene: .
abundance: few
CDR3nt: TGTGCCAGCAGCTTAGAGTCCAGGGGTGAAAAACTGTTTTTT
CDR3aa: CASSLESRGEKLFF

j_gene: TRBJ1-2
v_gene: TRBV19
d_gene: .
abundance: .
CDR3nt: TGTGCCAGTAGTATTGGGGGCTGGGGCTACACCTTC
CDR3aa: CASSIGGWGYTF

j_gene: TRBJ1-4
v_gene: TRBV11-2
d_gene: .
abundance: .
CDR3nt: TGTGCCAGCAGCTTAAGACCGACAACTAATGAAAAACTGTTTTTT
CDR3aa: CASSLRPTTNEKLFF

j_gene: TRBJ2-7
v_gene: TRBV4-1
d_gene: .
abundance: .
CDR3nt: TGCGCCAGCAGCCAAATACAGGGCTACGAGCAGTACTTC
CDR3aa: CASSQIQGYEQYF

j_gene: TRBJ2-3
v_gene: TRBV5-1
d_gene: .
abundance: .
CDR3nt: TGCGCCAGCAGCTTGGTGGCTTTAGTTTCGGATACGCAGTATTTT
CDR3aa: CASSLVALVSDTQYF

j_gene: TRBJ1-1
v_gene: TRBV19
d_gene: .
abundance: .
CDR3nt: TGTGCCAGTAGTATAGGGACGGGAAACACTGAAGCTTTCTTT
CDR3aa: CASSIGTGNTEAFF

j_gene: TRBJ2-7
v_gene: TRBV18
d_gene: .
abundance: .
CDR3nt: TGTGCCAGCTCACCACCGGGAGGGGGACCTAGCTACGAGCAGTACTTC
CDR3aa: CASSPPGGGPSYEQYF

j_gene: TRBJ2-5
v_gene: TRBV5-7
d_gene: .
abundance: .
CDR3nt: TGTGCCAGCACCCTCTCTTGGGGGGCCCGTGAGACCCAGTACTTC
CDR3aa: CASTLSWGARETQYF

j_gene: TRBJ2-5
v_gene: TRBV13
d_gene: TRBD1
abundance: .
CDR3nt: TGTGCCAGCAGCTTGACAGGGGTGGGAGAGACCCAGTACTTC
CDR3aa: CASSLTGVGETQYF

j_gene: TRBJ1-1
v_gene: TRBV9
d_gene: TRBD1
abundance: .
CDR3nt: TGTGCCAGCAGCCTTGGACAGGGGGGATCTGAAGCTTTCTTT
CDR3aa: CASSLGQGGSEAFF

j_gene: TRBJ1-3
v_gene: TRBV4-3
d_gene: .
abundance: .
CDR3nt: TGCGCCAGCAGCCATGAAAGTCCGGGGGGAGGTGGGTCGGCTGGAAACACCATATATTTT
CDR3aa: CASSHESPGGGGSAGNTIYF

j_gene: TRBJ1-6
v_gene: TRBV9
d_gene: TRBD1
abundance: .
CDR3nt: TGTGCCAGCAGCGGACAGGGGGAACCTAATTCACCCCTCCACTTT
CDR3aa: CASSGQGEPNSPLHF

j_gene: TRBJ1-5
v_gene: TRBV6-5
d_gene: .
abundance: .
CDR3nt: TGTGCCAGCAGAATGTCGGGTGGCAATCAGCCCCAGCATTTT
CDR3aa: CASRMSGGNQPQHF

j_gene: TRBJ2-1
v_gene: TRBV7-9
d_gene: .
abundance: .
CDR3nt: TGTGCCAGCAGCCCTTGGCAGGGAGTTTTGAATGAGCAGTTCTTC
CDR3aa: CASSPWQGVLNEQFF

j_gene: TRBJ1-6
v_gene: TRBV4-1
d_gene: TRBD1
abundance: few
CDR3nt: TGCGCCAGCAGCCATCACCCAGGGGGGGAAAATTCACCCCTCCACTTT
CDR3aa: CASSHHPGGENSPLHF

j_gene: TRBJ2-2
v_gene: TRBV28
d_gene: TRBD2
abundance: once
CDR3nt: TGTGCCAGCAAATCTTTGTACGGGAGGGCCGATACCGGGGAGCTGTTTTTT
CDR3aa: CASKSLYGRADTGELFF

j_gene: TRBJ2-7
v_gene: TRBV4-2
d_gene: .
abundance: once
CDR3nt: TGTGCCAGCAGCCAAGATATAGAGCGTTCAAGCTCCTACGAGCAGTACTTC
CDR3aa: CASSQDIERSSSYEQYF

j_gene: TRBJ2-7
v_gene: TRBV11-3
d_gene: TRBD1
abundance: .
CDR3nt: TGTGCCAGCAGCCCTACGGGACAGGGAGAGGAGCAGTACTTC
CDR3aa: CASSPTGQGEEQYF

j_gene: TRBJ2-3
v_gene: TRBV13
d_gene: .
abundance: .
CDR3nt: TGTGCCAGCAGCTTAGGAACCTACACAGATACGCAGTATTTT
CDR3aa: CASSLGTYTDTQYF

j_gene: TRBJ1-2
v_gene: TRBV19
d_gene: .
abundance: once
CDR3nt: TGTGCCAGTAGTATGGGCAGGTCGGGTGGCTACACCTTC
CDR3aa: CASSMGRSGGYTF

j_gene: TRBJ1-1
v_gene: TRBV4-1
d_gene: .
abundance: .
CDR3nt: TGCGCCAGCAGAGTTGGAGAGAACACTGAAGCTTTCTTT
CDR3aa: CASRVGENTEAFF